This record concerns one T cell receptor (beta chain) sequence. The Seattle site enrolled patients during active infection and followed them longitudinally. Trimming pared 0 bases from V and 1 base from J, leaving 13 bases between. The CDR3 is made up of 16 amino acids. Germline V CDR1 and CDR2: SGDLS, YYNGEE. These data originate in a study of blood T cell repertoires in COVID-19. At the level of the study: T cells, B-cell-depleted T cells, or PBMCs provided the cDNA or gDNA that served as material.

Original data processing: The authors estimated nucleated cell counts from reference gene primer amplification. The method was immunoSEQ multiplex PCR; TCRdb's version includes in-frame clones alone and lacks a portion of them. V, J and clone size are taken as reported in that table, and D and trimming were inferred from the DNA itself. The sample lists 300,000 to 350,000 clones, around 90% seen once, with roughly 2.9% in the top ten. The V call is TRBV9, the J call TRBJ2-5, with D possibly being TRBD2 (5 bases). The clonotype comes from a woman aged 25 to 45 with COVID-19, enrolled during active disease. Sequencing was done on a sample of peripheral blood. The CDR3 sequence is CASSVAGGRGQETQYF. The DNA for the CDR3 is TGTGCCAGCAGCGTAGCTGGAGGCCGGGGCCAAGAGACCCAGTACTTC.